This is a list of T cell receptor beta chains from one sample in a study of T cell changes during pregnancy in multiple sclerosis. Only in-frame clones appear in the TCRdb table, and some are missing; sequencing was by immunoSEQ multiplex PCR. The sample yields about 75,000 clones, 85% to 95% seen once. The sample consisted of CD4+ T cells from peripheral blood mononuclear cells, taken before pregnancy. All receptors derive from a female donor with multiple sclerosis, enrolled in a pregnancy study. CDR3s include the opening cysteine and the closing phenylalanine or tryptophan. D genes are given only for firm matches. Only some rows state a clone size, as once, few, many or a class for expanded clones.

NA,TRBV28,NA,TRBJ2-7,TGTGCCAGCAGTCTATCCACTAGCTTCCCCTACGAGCAGTACTTC,CASSLSTSFPYEQYF
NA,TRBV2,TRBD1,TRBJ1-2,TGTGCCAGCAGGAGCCGGGACAGTAACTATGGCTACACCTTC,CASRSRDSNYGYTF
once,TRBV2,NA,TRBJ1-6,TGTGCCAGCAGTCTACAGCGGGATTCACCCCTCCACTTT,CASSLQRDSPLHF
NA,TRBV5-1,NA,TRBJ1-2,TGCGCCAGCAGCTTGGCTGCGGCCGTTGGCTACACCTTC,CASSLAAAVGYTF
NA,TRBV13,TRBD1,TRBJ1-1,TGTGCCAGCGCCCCGAGGGACAGGGGGCGCGGAGCTTTCTTT,CASAPRDRGRGAFF
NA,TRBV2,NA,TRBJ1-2,TGTGCCAGCAGTCCCGACAGCTATGGCTACACCTTC,CASSPDSYGYTF
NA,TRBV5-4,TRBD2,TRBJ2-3,TGTGCCAGCAGCTGGGTAGCGGGGGGCACAGATACGCAGTATTTT,CASSWVAGGTDTQYF
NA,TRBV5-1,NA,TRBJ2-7,TGCGCCAGCAGCTTAACCCCAGGGGTCTACGAGCAGTACTTC,CASSLTPGVYEQYF
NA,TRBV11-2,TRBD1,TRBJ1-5,TGTGCCAGCAGCCCCTCCGGGACAGGGGGTAGCAATCAGCCCCAGCATTTT,CASSPSGTGGSNQPQHF
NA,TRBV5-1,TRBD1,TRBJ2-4,TGCGCCAGCAGTCCCGGACAGGCTAAAAACATTCAGTACTTC,CASSPGQAKNIQYF
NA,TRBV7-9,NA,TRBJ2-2,TGTGCCAGCAGCTTGGGGGGGCGCGGGAGTTTCACCGGGGAGCTGTTTTTT,CASSLGGRGSFTGELFF
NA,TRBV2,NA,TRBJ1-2,TGTGCCTGGCGGAACAGGGTCTTTGGCTACACCTTC,CAWRNRVFGYTF
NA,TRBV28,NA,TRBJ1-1,TGTGCCAGCAGTCTTCCTTTGGGACAGAACACTGAAGCTTTCTTT,CASSLPLGQNTEAFF
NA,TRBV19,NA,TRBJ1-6,TGTGCCAGTAGTCCCTCGACAGGTTCGGGCTCCTATAATTCACCCCTCCACTTT,CASSPSTGSGSYNSPLHF
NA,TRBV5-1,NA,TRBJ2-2,TGCGCCAGCAGCTTGAACGGAGCGAACACCGGGGAGCTGTTTTTT,CASSLNGANTGELFF
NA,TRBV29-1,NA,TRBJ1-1,TGCAGCGCAGGTCAGGGGAACACTGAAGCTTTCTTT,CSAGQGNTEAFF
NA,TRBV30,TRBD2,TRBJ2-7,TGTGCCTGGAGGGTAAGGGCTAGCGGGAAACACGAGCAGTACTTC,CAWRVRASGKHEQYF
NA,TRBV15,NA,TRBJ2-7,TGTGCCACCAGCAGAGATCGCGCACCTCTCCTCTCCGAGCAGTACTTC,CATSRDRAPLLSEQYF
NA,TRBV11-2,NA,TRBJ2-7,TGTGCCAGCAGCTCTGCTCGCAGGGAGCAGTACTTC,CASSSARREQYF
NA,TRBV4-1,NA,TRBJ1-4,TGCGCCAGCAGCCAAGACATTTCAACTAATGAAAAACTGTTTTTT,CASSQDISTNEKLFF
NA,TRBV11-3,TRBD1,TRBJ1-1,TGTGCCAGCAGCTTAGGTCTGACAGGGAAGTACACTGAAGCTTTCTTT,CASSLGLTGKYTEAFF
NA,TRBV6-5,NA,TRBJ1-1,TGTGCCAGCAGTTACCGGGGATCTGAAGCTTTCTTT,CASSYRGSEAFF
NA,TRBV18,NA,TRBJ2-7,TGTGCCAGCTCACCCGGCGCGGGGCGCGAGCAGTACTTC,CASSPGAGREQYF
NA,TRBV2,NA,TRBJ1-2,TGTGCCAGCACCCGCGAGGGTCGCTATGGCTACACCTTC,CASTREGRYGYTF
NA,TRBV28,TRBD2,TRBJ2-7,TGTGCCAGCGGACTAGCGGGAGTTAAAGGGGTCTACGAGCAGTACTTC,CASGLAGVKGVYEQYF
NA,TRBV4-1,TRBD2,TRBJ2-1,TGCGCCAGCAGCCAAGAGGGACTAGCGGGACCAGAGCAGTTCTTC,CASSQEGLAGPEQFF
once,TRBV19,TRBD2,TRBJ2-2,TGTGCCAGTACCACCCAGGGTTTAACTAGCGGGGGGGCCAGAATCGGGGAGCTGTTTTTT,CASTTQGLTSGGARIGELFF
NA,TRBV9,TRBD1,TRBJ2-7,TGTGCCAGCAGCGTGGACAGGGACGCTGGCTACGAGCAGTACTTC,CASSVDRDAGYEQYF
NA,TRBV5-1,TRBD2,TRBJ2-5,TGCGCCAGCAGCTTGGGGCCAGCGGGGGACTACCAAGAGACCCAGTACTTC,CASSLGPAGDYQETQYF
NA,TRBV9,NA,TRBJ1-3,TGTGCCAGCAGCGTAGGGGGACTGAAAACCTCTGGAAACACCATATATTTT,CASSVGGLKTSGNTIYF
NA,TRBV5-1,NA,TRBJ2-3,TGCGCCAGCAGCTTGGGTAGAACAGATACGCAGTATTTT,CASSLGRTDTQYF
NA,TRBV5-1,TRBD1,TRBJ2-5,TGCGCCAGCAGTATGGGGGGGACAGGGACGACGGAGACCCAGTACTTC,CASSMGGTGTTETQYF
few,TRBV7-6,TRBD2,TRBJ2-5,TGTGCCAGCAGCTTAGGTGTTCGTACGGGAGGGTCCCAAGAGACCCAGTACTTC,CASSLGVRTGGSQETQYF
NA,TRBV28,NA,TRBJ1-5,TGTGCCAGCAGTTTCCAGGGAAATCAGCCCCAGCATTTT,CASSFQGNQPQHF
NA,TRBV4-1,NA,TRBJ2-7,TGCGCCAGCAGCCCCCGGGACAACTACGAGCAGTACTTC,CASSPRDNYEQYF
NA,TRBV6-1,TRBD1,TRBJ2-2,TGTGCCAGCACCGGGACAGGAATTCCCGGGGAGCTGTTTTTT,CASTGTGIPGELFF
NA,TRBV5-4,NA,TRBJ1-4,TGTGCCAGCAGCGAGGGCCTTAATGAAAAACTGTTTTTT,CASSEGLNEKLFF
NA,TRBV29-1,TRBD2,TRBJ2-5,TGCAGCGTCCTAGCGGGGGGGGAGACCCAGTACTTC,CSVLAGGETQYF
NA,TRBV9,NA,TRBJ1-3,TGTGCCAGCAGCGTAACAGCCTCTGGAAACACCATATATTTT,CASSVTASGNTIYF
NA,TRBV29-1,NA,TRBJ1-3,TGCAGCGTTACCGACTTAGGCTCTGGAAACACCATATATTTT,CSVTDLGSGNTIYF